In this sample, the clone carrying this T cell receptor (beta chain) turned up a few times. Its cognate antigen is unknown. The PCR ran on 60 Vbeta and 13 Jbeta primers. Sequenced by immunoSEQ multiplex PCR; TCRdb stores in-frame clones only, minus some. The repertoire consists of roughly 66,000 clones, with more than 75% occurring once and the leading ten covering 7% to 8%. This sample is drawn from a study of cytomegalovirus exposure and HLA in healthy donors. Overall study: Sequencing of about 200 million T cells in an earlier analysis found 100 million or so unique TCR beta sequences. Among the approximately 430 donors who were genotyped, 81% fell in the genetic ancestry cluster that is associated with self-reported Caucasian donors. Study observations and caveats: Fewer N-insertions (relative to the 666-donor mean) were reportedly seen in an Asian-associated ancestry cluster in a later analysis. CMV serostatus was the sole immune exposure information available.

The CDR3 sequence is 15 residues long. V was pared by 4 bases and J by 3 bases, with 1 base of the junction left unmatched. The germline gives CDR1 MRHNA, CDR2 SNTAGT. V usage is TRBV6-4 and J usage is TRBJ2-2; 11 bases fit TRBD1. This TCR derives from a man in his late teens or twenties in good health and CMV-seropositive. Source material: PBMCs. The CDR3 DNA follows: TGTGCCAGCAGTGTGGGACAGGGGGACACCGGGGAGCTGTTTTTT. It codes for CASSVGQGDTGELFF.